This is a list of T cell receptor beta chains from one sample in a study of blood T cell repertoires in COVID-19. The data were produced by immunoSEQ multiplex PCR, yet TCRdb's version contains in-frame clones alone and is incomplete. Altogether roughly 180,000 clones are present, 88% being singletons, with the ten largest covering about 4%. The specimen was peripheral blood. The receptors were sampled from a woman aged 25 to 39 with acute or convalescent COVID-19. Each CDR3 is given with its conserved first and last residue. D genes are given only for firm matches. Clone size, where shown, is once, few, many, or a class for clones that have expanded.

. | TRBJ2-6 | . | TRBV25-1 | TGTGCCAGCAGTTCACTGAGCTCTGGGGCCAACGTCCTGACTTTC | CASSSLSSGANVLTF
once | TRBJ2-5 | . | TRBV5-6 | TGTGCCAGCACCTCCTGGGCAGAACAAGAGACCCAGTACTTC | CASTSWAEQETQYF
. | TRBJ1-2 | . | TRBV9 | TGTGCCGGCGATAGTGGGGACCTCCTCGGGGAGGAATATGGCTACACCTTC | CAGDSGDLLGEEYGYTF
few | TRBJ1-4 | . | TRBV29-1 | TGCAGCGCACGGGGGGAAAAACTGTTTTTT | CSARGEKLFF
. | TRBJ1-2 | TRBD1 | TRBV6-1 | TGTGCCAGTTCAGCCCTCCCACAGGGGTTCGGCGGCTACACCTTC | CASSALPQGFGGYTF
once | TRBJ2-1 | . | TRBV19 | TGTGCCAGTAGTATAGTAAGTTTTCGGGAGAATGAGCAGTTCTTC | CASSIVSFRENEQFF
. | TRBJ2-1 | . | TRBV19 | TGTGCCAGTAGTATAGGAGGGAGTAGGAACAATGAGCAGTTCTTC | CASSIGGSRNNEQFF
. | TRBJ1-5 | . | TRBV2 | TGTGCCAGCAGTGAGCGAGGGAACCGACTGCAGCCCCAGCATTTT | CASSERGNRLQPQHF
. | TRBJ2-2 | TRBD2 | TRBV24-1 | TGTGCCACCGGGAGGGCGAACACCGGGGAGCTGTTTTTT | CATGRANTGELFF
. | TRBJ2-1 | TRBD1 | TRBV19 | TGTGCCAGTAGTAGACCGGGACAGGGAGATGAGCAGTTCTTC | CASSRPGQGDEQFF
. | TRBJ2-2 | TRBD2 | TRBV14 | TGTGCCAGCAGCCGCCTGACTAGCGGGATAGGGGAGCTGTTTTTT | CASSRLTSGIGELFF
. | TRBJ2-3 | . | TRBV2 | TGTGCCAGCTACGACGGCGGGGCAGTTAAGTTT | CASYDGGAVKF
. | TRBJ1-5 | . | TRBV4-1 | TGCGCCAGCAGCCAACCTTTCGGGCAGCCCCAGCATTTT | CASSQPFGQPQHF
. | TRBJ2-1 | TRBD2 | TRBV4-1 | TGCGCCAGCAGCGTGGTGGCTAGCGGGAGGGTCGAGCAGTTCTTC | CASSVVASGRVEQFF
. | TRBJ2-7 | . | TRBV5-1 | TGCGCCAGCAGCTTGAGCGCCCGGTACGAGCAGTACTTC | CASSLSARYEQYF
. | TRBJ1-2 | . | TRBV3-1/TRBV3-2 | TGTGCCACATGGACGGGGGAGGATGGCTACACCTTC | CATWTGEDGYTF
. | TRBJ2-7 | . | TRBV5-6 | TGTGCCAGCAGCTTGACCCGCGTTAGCTCCTACGAGCAGTACTTC | CASSLTRVSSYEQYF
. | TRBJ1-1 | . | TRBV27 | TGTGCCAGCAGTTTTAATCAGGACTTCATGAACACTGAAGCTTTCTTT | CASSFNQDFMNTEAFF
. | TRBJ2-2 | . | TRBV15 | TGTGCCACCAGCAGAGTCCGGGGCACCGGGGAGCTGTTTTTT | CATSRVRGTGELFF
. | TRBJ2-6 | TRBD1 | TRBV30 | TGTGCCTGGAGTGTTGGGACAGGGGTCCTGACTTTC | CAWSVGTGVLTF
. | TRBJ2-4 | TRBD1 | TRBV2 | TGTGCCAGCAGACAGCAACAGGGGGTGTACATTCAGTACTTC | CASRQQQGVYIQYF
. | TRBJ2-4 | TRBD2 | TRBV29-1 | TGCAGCGTAGGTACTAGCGGGAGTGGCTTGGACATTCAGTACTTC | CSVGTSGSGLDIQYF
. | TRBJ2-3 | . | TRBV5-1 | TGCGCCAGCAGCTTGGATGGACTCACAGATACGCAGTATTTT | CASSLDGLTDTQYF
. | TRBJ1-1 | TRBD1 | TRBV7-2 | TGTGCCAGCAGCTTACCTAGACAGGGGACCCCTGAAGCTTTCTTT | CASSLPRQGTPEAFF
few | TRBJ2-1 | . | TRBV11-2 | TGTGCCAGCAGCCCTCTCCGCGGCCATAATGAGCAGTTCTTC | CASSPLRGHNEQFF
once | TRBJ1-1 | TRBD1 | TRBV27 | TGTGCCAGCAGTTCTTACCCAGGGGGAGGAACTGAAGCTTTCTTT | CASSSYPGGGTEAFF
. | TRBJ2-5 | . | TRBV19 | TGTGCCAGTAGTATAGTTTTCGCCCATGAGGGGACCCAGTACTTC | CASSIVFAHEGTQYF
. | TRBJ1-2 | . | TRBV5-1 | TGCGCCAGCAGCTTGGGTACAGGGACAAACTATGGCTACACCTTC | CASSLGTGTNYGYTF
once | TRBJ1-2 | . | TRBV5-1 | TGCGCCAGCAGCGTAATGGAGACGGTTGGCTACACCTTC | CASSVMETVGYTF
. | TRBJ1-2 | TRBD1 | TRBV5-5 | TGTGCCAGCAGCTTGTGGCAGGGGGCTTATGGCTACACCTTC | CASSLWQGAYGYTF
. | TRBJ2-7 | . | TRBV4-2 | TGTGCCAGCAGCCAAGCTGCCAGCGCCAGAGGCGAGCAGTACTTC | CASSQAASARGEQYF
. | TRBJ1-1 | . | TRBV11-2 | TGTGCCAGCAGCTTAGATCTGGGGGCGCGGGCTTTCTTT | CASSLDLGARAFF
. | TRBJ1-5 | . | TRBV7-9 | TGTGCCAGCAGCTTTCCAGATCAGCCCCAGCATTTT | CASSFPDQPQHF
. | TRBJ1-1 | . | TRBV28 | TGTGCCAGCAGTTTAGAGGTTAGTGAAGCTTTCTTT | CASSLEVSEAFF
. | TRBJ2-1 | TRBD1 | TRBV12-3/TRBV12-4 | TGTGCCAGCAGCCGGGACAGTGAGCAGTTCTTC | CASSRDSEQFF
. | TRBJ2-1 | . | TRBV6-4 | TGTGCCAGCAGTGCAGCGGTCGGCCACTACAATGAGCAGTTCTTC | CASSAAVGHYNEQFF
few | TRBJ1-5 | TRBD1 | TRBV7-9 | TGTGCCAGCAGCCCTACAGGGGGCAATCAGCCCCAGCATTTT | CASSPTGGNQPQHF